This note documents a single TCR beta chain sequence. Its antigen is still unknown. V was trimmed by 6 bases and J by 4 bases, leaving 10 bases between them. The CDR3 has 12 amino acids. From germline, CDR1 is MNHNS and CDR2 SASEGT. The source of the sample is a study of cytomegalovirus exposure and HLA in healthy donors. In the study overall: In terms of ancestry, the Caucasian-associated cluster contained roughly 80% of the approximately 420 genotyped donors. Whole-study results and caveats: There were 160 or so TCR beta chains listed as cytomegalovirus-associated. TCR beta V- and J-gene trimming, according to a later analysis, was linked to a missense DCLRE1C variant. On later analysis, the bulk of CMV-associated TCR beta chains appeared to be HLA-restricted.

The PCR employed 60 Vbeta primers together with 13 Jbeta primers. Clones were read by immunoSEQ multiplex PCR, and TCRdb kept only the in-frame ones, dropping some. The sample carries 120,000 or so clones, around 80% recorded once. The receptor's source is a woman aged 40 to 50 in good health and CMV-seropositive. Input material: PBMCs. The chain has TRBV6-1 and TRBJ2-7; weak D call: TRBD2 (5 bases). The CDR3 nucleotides read TGTGCCAGCAGCCTGGACTTGTACGAGCAGTACTTC. This sequence encodes CASSLDLYEQYF.